Listed below are T cell receptor beta chains from one sample, sequenced in a study of cytomegalovirus exposure and HLA in healthy donors. Clones were read by immunoSEQ multiplex PCR, and TCRdb kept only the in-frame ones, dropping some. The table has under 70,000 clones, almost 85% seen once. The sample comprised PBMCs. The receptor set was obtained from a man aged 45 to 65 in good health and CMV-seronegative. Each CDR3 is given with its conserved first and last residue. D genes are given only for firm matches. Clone size is shown for a subset of rows, as once, few, many or a class of expanded clone.

cdr3_nt: TGTGCCAGTAGTATCACAGGGGACAGGTCCACCCTATTGAATGAGCAGTTCTTC
cdr3_aa: CASSITGDRSTLLNEQFF
j_call: TRBJ2-1
clone_size: .
v_call: TRBV19
d_call: TRBD1

cdr3_nt: TGTGCCAGCAGCCCGCGGGGGGTGGAGGATACGCAGTATTTT
cdr3_aa: CASSPRGVEDTQYF
j_call: TRBJ2-3
clone_size: .
v_call: TRBV11-2
d_call: TRBD2

cdr3_nt: TGCGCCAGCAGCCAAGCAATTACAGGGACCACTGAAGCTTTCTTT
cdr3_aa: CASSQAITGTTEAFF
j_call: TRBJ1-1
clone_size: .
v_call: TRBV4-1
d_call: .

cdr3_nt: TGTGCCAGCAGCTCAGGTGGCTCTGGAAACACCATATATTTT
cdr3_aa: CASSSGGSGNTIYF
j_call: TRBJ1-3
clone_size: .
v_call: TRBV5-4
d_call: .

cdr3_nt: TGTGCCTGGAGGTTTGGCAGGGACAGGGCCAATCAGCCCCAGCATTTT
cdr3_aa: CAWRFGRDRANQPQHF
j_call: TRBJ1-5
clone_size: .
v_call: TRBV30
d_call: TRBD1

cdr3_nt: TGTGCCGTCCGGGACGCGGGGTGGGCCCTCCACTTT
cdr3_aa: CAVRDAGWALHF
j_call: TRBJ1-6
clone_size: .
v_call: TRBV6-5
d_call: .

cdr3_nt: TGTGCCAGCAGTTCCATTCGGGGGGGAGCGGAGCAACAAGAGACCCAGTACTTC
cdr3_aa: CASSSIRGGAEQQETQYF
j_call: TRBJ2-5
clone_size: .
v_call: TRBV28
d_call: TRBD2

cdr3_nt: TGTGCCAGGCGAATGAGAGGTGGTGGAAACACCATATATTTT
cdr3_aa: CARRMRGGGNTIYF
j_call: TRBJ1-3
clone_size: .
v_call: TRBV6-7
d_call: .

cdr3_nt: TGTGCCAGCAGGCGTGCGACGGGACAGGCGACCCAGTACTTC
cdr3_aa: CASRRATGQATQYF
j_call: TRBJ2-5
clone_size: .
v_call: TRBV7-9
d_call: TRBD1

cdr3_nt: TGTGCCAGCAGTCGATTCCAGACAGGAGATAATGAAAAACTGTTTTTT
cdr3_aa: CASSRFQTGDNEKLFF
j_call: TRBJ1-4
clone_size: .
v_call: TRBV27
d_call: .

cdr3_nt: TGCGCCAGCAGGCTACTAGAAGATACGCAGTATTTT
cdr3_aa: CASRLLEDTQYF
j_call: TRBJ2-3
clone_size: .
v_call: TRBV10-2
d_call: .

cdr3_nt: TGTGCCAGCAGTTCCGGGACAGGGAAGGACGAGCAGTACTTC
cdr3_aa: CASSSGTGKDEQYF
j_call: TRBJ2-7
clone_size: few
v_call: TRBV11-3
d_call: TRBD1

cdr3_nt: TGTGCCAGTAGTATAAAGGCCTTTGCGGGGAGGAGCGGTGAAAAACTGTTTTTT
cdr3_aa: CASSIKAFAGRSGEKLFF
j_call: TRBJ1-4
clone_size: once
v_call: TRBV19
d_call: .

cdr3_nt: TGCGCCAGCAGCATGACAGGGAGCAACAATGAGCAGTTCTTC
cdr3_aa: CASSMTGSNNEQFF
j_call: TRBJ2-1
clone_size: .
v_call: TRBV5-1
d_call: TRBD1

cdr3_nt: TGTGCCAGCAGCCGGACAGGCGGGCGGGAGACCCAGTACTTC
cdr3_aa: CASSRTGGRETQYF
j_call: TRBJ2-5
clone_size: .
v_call: TRBV11-1
d_call: TRBD1

cdr3_nt: TGTGCCAGCAGCGAACAGGGTACTAATGAAAAACTGTTTTTT
cdr3_aa: CASSEQGTNEKLFF
j_call: TRBJ1-4
clone_size: .
v_call: TRBV2
d_call: .

cdr3_nt: TGCGCCAGCAGCTTGGCCCTCCGGGCGCAGTATTTT
cdr3_aa: CASSLALRAQYF
j_call: TRBJ2-3
clone_size: .
v_call: TRBV5-1
d_call: .

cdr3_nt: TGTGCCAGCAGCCAAAAAGGGAGTTCCGGTGAAGCTTTCTTT
cdr3_aa: CASSQKGSSGEAFF
j_call: TRBJ1-1
clone_size: .
v_call: TRBV4-2
d_call: .

cdr3_nt: TGTGCCACCGACAGGGGTGGCACTGAAGCTTTCTTT
cdr3_aa: CATDRGGTEAFF
j_call: TRBJ1-1
clone_size: .
v_call: TRBV19
d_call: TRBD1

cdr3_nt: TGTGCCAGCAGCCACAGACAGGGAGCTAACTATGGCTACACCTTC
cdr3_aa: CASSHRQGANYGYTF
j_call: TRBJ1-2
clone_size: once
v_call: TRBV7-6
d_call: TRBD1

cdr3_nt: TGTGCCAGCAGCCACCCGGGACAGGGGTCTAGGGGTAATTCACCCCTCCACTTT
cdr3_aa: CASSHPGQGSRGNSPLHF
j_call: TRBJ1-6
clone_size: .
v_call: TRBV4-2
d_call: TRBD1

cdr3_nt: TGTGCCAGCAGTTTAGGGACAGTAGCTGAAAAACTGTTTTTT
cdr3_aa: CASSLGTVAEKLFF
j_call: TRBJ1-4
clone_size: .
v_call: TRBV27
d_call: TRBD1

cdr3_nt: TGTGCCAGCTCACCCCCCACAGGGGGCGGCTCTGGGGCCAACGTCCTGACTTTC
cdr3_aa: CASSPPTGGGSGANVLTF
j_call: TRBJ2-6
clone_size: .
v_call: TRBV18
d_call: TRBD1

cdr3_nt: TGCACCAGCAGCCATCACTGCGTAGCGGGGTTTTTCTACGAGCAGTACTTC
cdr3_aa: CTSSHHCVAGFFYEQYF
j_call: TRBJ2-7
clone_size: .
v_call: TRBV1
d_call: .

cdr3_nt: TGCGCCAGCAGCCAAGACGGGACTAGCGGCTCCTACGAGCAGTACTTC
cdr3_aa: CASSQDGTSGSYEQYF
j_call: TRBJ2-7
clone_size: few
v_call: TRBV4-3
d_call: TRBD2

cdr3_nt: TGTGCCAGCCAAAAACGGCAGGGGGCAAAAGAGACCCAGTACTTC
cdr3_aa: CASQKRQGAKETQYF
j_call: TRBJ2-5
clone_size: .
v_call: TRBV5-4
d_call: TRBD1

cdr3_nt: TGTGCCAGCAATTCAGAAATTTATGGCTACACCTTC
cdr3_aa: CASNSEIYGYTF
j_call: TRBJ1-2
clone_size: .
v_call: TRBV2
d_call: .

cdr3_nt: TGCGCCAGCAGCTTCGTGACGGGGGGGCGGGGCAATGAGCAGTTCTTC
cdr3_aa: CASSFVTGGRGNEQFF
j_call: TRBJ2-1
clone_size: .
v_call: TRBV5-1
d_call: TRBD2

cdr3_nt: TGCGCCAGCAGCCAAGAATCCAGGAATGAGCAGTTCTTC
cdr3_aa: CASSQESRNEQFF
j_call: TRBJ2-1
clone_size: .
v_call: TRBV4-3
d_call: .

cdr3_nt: TGTGCCAGTAGTACCGGGACAGGGGGTTCTGCCGGGGAGCTGTTTTTT
cdr3_aa: CASSTGTGGSAGELFF
j_call: TRBJ2-2
clone_size: .
v_call: TRBV19
d_call: TRBD1

cdr3_nt: TGCAGCGTTGGACACATGAACACTGAAGCTTTCTTT
cdr3_aa: CSVGHMNTEAFF
j_call: TRBJ1-1
clone_size: .
v_call: TRBV29-1
d_call: .

cdr3_nt: TGCACCAGCAGCACTGGGGACAGGTCGGAGGGCTACACCTTC
cdr3_aa: CTSSTGDRSEGYTF
j_call: TRBJ1-2
clone_size: .
v_call: TRBV5-1
d_call: TRBD1

cdr3_nt: TGTGCCAGCAGCTTAGCCGGGGTCGGGGCCAACGTCCTGACTTTC
cdr3_aa: CASSLAGVGANVLTF
j_call: TRBJ2-6
clone_size: .
v_call: TRBV7-9
d_call: .

cdr3_nt: TGTGCCAGCAGCTTACAGGGTCCTGACTACGAGCAGTACTTC
cdr3_aa: CASSLQGPDYEQYF
j_call: TRBJ2-7
clone_size: few
v_call: TRBV7-6
d_call: .

cdr3_nt: TGTGCCAGCAGCGTAGCTGTCGAGGGGACCCAGTACTTC
cdr3_aa: CASSVAVEGTQYF
j_call: TRBJ2-5
clone_size: once
v_call: TRBV9
d_call: .

cdr3_nt: TGTGCCAGCAGCTTAGAGCGCACAGGCCCTCGGTACTTC
cdr3_aa: CASSLERTGPRYF
j_call: TRBJ2-7
clone_size: .
v_call: TRBV11-2
d_call: .

cdr3_nt: TGCGCCAGCAGCTTGGCCGGGAGTGATAGCACTGAAGCTTTCTTT
cdr3_aa: CASSLAGSDSTEAFF
j_call: TRBJ1-1
clone_size: once
v_call: TRBV5-1
d_call: .

cdr3_nt: TGTGCCAGCAGTCAAAGACAGGGGGGCTATCAGCCCCAGCATTTT
cdr3_aa: CASSQRQGGYQPQHF
j_call: TRBJ1-5
clone_size: .
v_call: TRBV2
d_call: TRBD1

cdr3_nt: TGTGCCAGCAGTGAAGGGCGGGGGGGCTATGAGACCCAGTACTTC
cdr3_aa: CASSEGRGGYETQYF
j_call: TRBJ2-5
clone_size: .
v_call: TRBV2
d_call: TRBD2

cdr3_nt: TGCGCCAGCAGCTTGACTGGACTAGCGGGGGTCCAAGAGACCCAGTACTTC
cdr3_aa: CASSLTGLAGVQETQYF
j_call: TRBJ2-5
clone_size: few
v_call: TRBV5-1
d_call: TRBD2

cdr3_nt: TGCGCCAGCAGCTTGGACGGACTAGCGGGGGGGCTTCAGACAGATACGCAGTATTTT
cdr3_aa: CASSLDGLAGGLQTDTQYF
j_call: TRBJ2-3
clone_size: .
v_call: TRBV5-1
d_call: TRBD2

cdr3_nt: TGTGCCAGCAGTGGGGGCCAGGGCGGGACAGGGGAAGAGACCCAGTACTTC
cdr3_aa: CASSGGQGGTGEETQYF
j_call: TRBJ2-5
clone_size: .
v_call: TRBV2
d_call: TRBD1

cdr3_nt: TGTGCCAGCAGCGCAACTAGCGGGGGGGCCGTGGACACCGGGGAGCTGTTTTTT
cdr3_aa: CASSATSGGAVDTGELFF
j_call: TRBJ2-2
clone_size: .
v_call: TRBV2
d_call: TRBD2

cdr3_nt: TGTGCCAGCTCACCGTCTGCGGGAAACTCCTACAATGAGCAGTTCTTC
cdr3_aa: CASSPSAGNSYNEQFF
j_call: TRBJ2-1
clone_size: .
v_call: TRBV18
d_call: .

cdr3_nt: TGTGCCAGCAGTGAAGGCGGAGGGGGCGATAGGTACGAGCAGTACTTC
cdr3_aa: CASSEGGGGDRYEQYF
j_call: TRBJ2-7
clone_size: .
v_call: TRBV2
d_call: .

cdr3_nt: TGTGCCAGCAGCGTGGGACTAGCTAACACAGATACGCAGTATTTT
cdr3_aa: CASSVGLANTDTQYF
j_call: TRBJ2-3
clone_size: once
v_call: TRBV9
d_call: TRBD2